One sample yielded the 20 T cell receptor beta chains listed below, sequenced in a study of cytomegalovirus exposure and HLA in healthy donors. A multiplex PCR was run with 60 Vbeta primers and 13 Jbeta primers. The protocol was immunoSEQ multiplex PCR, while the TCRdb copy is restricted to in-frame clones and leaves out a portion. The sample includes fewer than 200,000 clones, roughly 83% of them seen just once. Input material: PBMCs. These receptors were obtained from a man aged 30 to 39 in good health and CMV-seronegative.

The V call is TRBV11-3, the J call TRBJ2-7; TRBD2 might be the D (6 bases). Trimming removed 3 bases from V and 2 bases from J, with 11 bases in between. Germline assignment: CDR1 SGHNT and CDR2 YENEEA. The CDR3 has 14 residues. The CDR3 loop reads CASSFRGGTYEQYF. Here the CDR3 DNA reads TGTGCCAGCAGCTTTAGGGGAGGCACCTACGAGCAGTACTTC.

The gene calls are TRBV29-1 and TRBJ1-5; D gene unclear. The V end was cut by 3 bases, the J end by 0 bases, with 12 bases between. The CDR3 length is 15 residues. Germline V gives CDR1 SQVTM, CDR2 ANQGSEA. The CDR3 here is CSVDEVEDSNQPQHF. CDR3 coding DNA: TGCAGCGTTGACGAGGTAGAAGATAGCAATCAGCCCCAGCATTTT.

The CDR3 nucleotides read TGTGCCAGCAGCTTATCCGGGTTTGGGACCCAGTACTTC. Protein product: CASSLSGFGTQYF. This sequence joins TRBV7-2 and TRBJ2-5; the D is unclear. This CDR3 is 13 amino acids long. Germline CDR1 reads SGHTA; CDR2 reads FQGNSA. Trimming stripped 2 bases from V and 7 bases from J, with 11 bases between.

This sequence joins TRBV9 and TRBJ2-5, with D hard to call. The J call may be incorrect, as the DNA end agrees better with TRBJ2-7. The length of the CDR3 is 14 residues. Germline lookup yields CDR1 SGDLS and CDR2 YYNGEE. The CDR3 sequence is CASSVGQATYEQYF. In nucleotides, the CDR3 is TGTGCCAGCAGCGTCGGTCAGGCCACCTACGAGCAGTACTTC.

The gene calls are TRBV14 and TRBJ2-7, with TRBD1 matching 10 bases. CDR1 is SGHDN and CDR2 is FVKESK in the germline V gene. The V gene end was trimmed by 4 bases and the J gene end by 7 bases; junction bases not matched to a gene: 13. CDR3 size: 16 residues. DNA for the CDR3: TGTGCCAGCAGCCCGACTAGGGGACAGGGGCCGGAGGAGCAGTACTTC. Translating gives CASSPTRGQGPEEQYF.

This chain links TRBV4-2 with TRBJ1-2; no clear D. The CDR3 has 18 amino acids. Per germline, CDR1 LGHNA and CDR2 YNFKEQ. Trimming stripped 1 base from V and 0 bases from J, with 18 bases between. CDR3 in amino acids: CASSQAEQWRISNYGYTF. The CDR3 nucleotides are TGTGCCAGCAGCCAAGCCGAGCAGTGGAGGATTTCTAACTATGGCTACACCTTC.

V gene TRBV6-5 combines with J gene TRBJ2-7, with D possibly being TRBD1 (7 bases). Looked up from germline, CDR1 is MNHEY and CDR2 is SVGAGI. Trimming pared 6 bases from V and 1 base from J, leaving 13 bases between. The CDR3 is 14 residues long. The CDR3 coding sequence is TGTGCCAGCAGGCCGACAGGGACTTCCTACGAGCAGTACTTC. Translating it yields CASRPTGTSYEQYF.

The V call is TRBV10-3, the J call TRBJ2-1; TRBD2 aligns across 13 bases. This CDR3 has 15 amino acids. CDR1 and CDR2 (germline): ENHRY, SYGVKD. Germline trimming cut 5 bases from V and 7 bases from J; bases unmatched to any gene: 5. Here the CDR3 DNA reads TGTGCCATCAGTTGGGGGACTAGCGGGATGAATGAGCAGTTCTTC. Its protein product is CAISWGTSGMNEQFF.

The J gene is TRBJ2-5, the V gene TRBV9, with TRBD2 identical over 10 bases. V trimming: 0 bases; J trimming: 5 bases; junction bases outside the gene matches: 10. Germline-derived CDR1 and CDR2 are SGDLS and YYNGEE. The CDR3 runs 17 residues. CDR3 in DNA: TGTGCCAGCAGCGTAGAACCCAGCGGGAGGGCGGGGGAGACCCAGTACTTC. As protein: CASSVEPSGRAGETQYF.

This clone has only one observation. The chain joins TRBV7-9 to TRBJ2-1; tentatively, D is TRBD1 (5 bases). Trimming stripped 2 bases from V and 4 bases from J, with 12 bases between. The CDR3 is 15 residues long. Germline V gene data show CDR1 as SEHNR and CDR2 as FQNEAQ (reference sequence). CDR3 loop: CASSLYRTKYNEQFF. Written as DNA, the CDR3 is TGTGCCAGCAGCTTATACCGGACAAAATACAATGAGCAGTTCTTC.

The chain has TRBV5-4 and TRBJ1-4; TRBD1 matches at 7 bases. Per the germline V gene, CDR1 is SGHNT and CDR2 is YYREEE (reference sequence). The CDR3 covers 14 residues. The V gene end was trimmed by 4 bases and the J gene end by 4 bases; junction bases not matched to a gene: 4. CDR3 DNA sequence: TGTGCCAGCAGCGGCCCAGGGGGTAATGAAAAACTGTTTTTT. Its translation: CASSGPGGNEKLFF.

The table lists this clone with a few counts. The chain links TRBV4-1 to TRBJ1-1; 8 bases agree with TRBD1. The CDR3 loop spans 13 amino acids. V shed 3 bases, J shed 7 bases, and the junction held 4 bases outside the gene matches. CDR1 is MGHRA and CDR2 is YSYEKL in the germline V gene. DNA of the CDR3: TGCGCCAGCAGCCACAGGACAGGGATTGAAGCTTTCTTT. This sequence encodes CASSHRTGIEAFF.

V and J are TRBV14 and TRBJ2-3; D is unclear. The length of the CDR3 is 16 residues. Germline V gene lookup returns CDR1 SGHDN and CDR2 FVKESK. V lost 5 bases and J lost 2, with 17 bases in between. The CDR3 protein is CASSSRRSSITDTQYF. Here the CDR3 DNA reads TGTGCCAGCAGCTCCCGAAGATCCTCTATCACAGATACGCAGTATTTT. The variable domain in full, with the rest retrieved from reference TRBV14 and TRBJ2-3, is EAGVTQFPSHSVIEKGQTVTLRCDPISGHDNLYWYRRVMGKEIKFLLHFVKESKQDESGMPNNRFLAERTGGTYSTLKVQPAELEDSGVYFCASSSRRSSITDTQYFGPGTRLTVL.

This clone was counted only a few times. The same CDR3 is also encoded by other DNA sequences in this sample. The genes are TRBV6-5 and TRBJ2-7, with 7 bases lining up with TRBD1. Germline assignment: CDR1 MNHEY and CDR2 SVGAGI. The CDR3 sequence is 16 residues long. V lost 0 bases and J lost 0; bases outside the gene matches: 5. CDR3 region: CASSYSKGAASYEQYF. In DNA, the CDR3 is TGTGCCAGCAGTTACTCAAAGGGGGCGGCCTCCTACGAGCAGTACTTC.

The chain recombines TRBV7-9 with TRBJ2-1; a weak D match, TRBD1 (5 bases). CDR3 size: 13 residues. Germline-derived CDR1 and CDR2 are SEHNR and FQNEAQ (reference sequence). Trimming took 5 bases from V and 7 from J, leaving 12 bases between them. The CDR3 loop reads CASSPQGGNEQFF. CDR3 coding DNA: TGTGCCAGCAGCCCCCAGGGTGGGAATGAGCAGTTCTTC. The variable domain in full, completed from reference TRBV7-9 and TRBJ2-1, reads DTGVSQNPRHKITKRGQNVTFRCDPISEHNRLYWYRQTLGQGPEFLTYFQNEAQLEKSRLLSDRFSAERPKGSFSTLEIQRTEQGDSAMYLCASSPQGGNEQFFGPGTRLTVL.

This clone was observed a single time. This chain uses TRBV7-7 with TRBJ2-3; the D gene is possibly TRBD1 (6 bases). The germline gives CDR1 SSHAT, CDR2 FNYEAQ (reference sequence). V lost 1 base and J 0 bases, leaving 14 bases between the germline ends. The CDR3 has 17 residues. CDR3 amino acids: CASSLVPGRGSTDTQYF. DNA of the CDR3: TGTGCCAGCAGCTTAGTTCCGGGCAGGGGAAGCACAGATACGCAGTATTTT.

The rearrangement uses TRBV29-1 and TRBJ1-2, with 11 bases aligning to TRBD1. The CDR3 has 17 amino acids. CDR1 is SQVTM, CDR2 ANQGSEA, per germline. The V and J ends lost 7 bases and 7 bases, in that order; junction bases with no gene match: 20. The CDR3 is CSAPRVGPGTGGFGYTF. In DNA form, the CDR3 reads TGCAGCGCCCCGAGGGTTGGCCCCGGGACAGGGGGTTTTGGCTACACCTTC.

The chain joins TRBV28 to TRBJ2-7, with D perhaps matching TRBD2 (6 bases). CDR3 length: 14 residues. V was trimmed by 7 bases and J by 3 bases, leaving 16 bases between them. Looked up from germline, CDR1 is MDHEN and CDR2 is SYDVKM. The CDR3 protein is CASTLGGKNYEQYF. In DNA, the CDR3 is TGTGCCAGCACCCTTGGGGGGAAGAACTACGAGCAGTACTTC.

V is TRBV7-8 and J is TRBJ1-4, with 9 positions matching TRBD1. Trimming took 5 bases from V and 8 from J; bases not matched to a gene: 6. CDR3 length equals 14 residues. The V gene's germline CDR1 is SGHVS and CDR2 FQNEAQ. The DNA for the CDR3 is TGTGCCAGCAGCCAGGACAGGGGATTCGAAAAACTGTTTTTT. Its protein is CASSQDRGFEKLFF.

V gene TRBV6-5 combines with J gene TRBJ1-1, with 9 bases aligning to TRBD1. Trimming removed 5 bases from V and 11 bases from J; junction bases left unmatched: 12. Looked up from germline, CDR1 is MNHEY and CDR2 is SVGAGI. There are 14 residues in the CDR3. The CDR3 region is CASSRDPQGAHAFF. The CDR3 region has the DNA TGTGCCAGCAGTCGCGACCCACAGGGGGCACACGCTTTCTTT.